This is a list of T cell receptor beta chains from one sample in a study of CD8+ T cells in alopecia areata. Profiling relied on immunoSEQ multiplex PCR, and the TCRdb table lists in-frame clones only, not all of them. The table shows 150,000 to 200,000 clones, with around 55% occurring only once. Sequencing input: CD4+ T cells sorted from blood. These TCRs come from a human donor in good health. The conserved cysteine and the conserved F or W are not part of the CDR3 here.

j_call cdr3_length v_call cdr3_aa
TRBJ1-5 14 TRBV29-1 SVLWDRERGNQPQH
TRBJ2-1 12 TRBV25-1 ASSKAGAWNEQF
TRBJ1-1 12 TRBV29-1 SVMGKQGNTEAF
TRBJ2-1 13 TRBV5-5 ASSPDRAAYNEQF
TRBJ2-1 11 TRBV29-1 SVDQSQGNEQF
TRBJ1-2 11 TRBV29-1 SVGGETRGGYT
TRBJ2-7 11 TRBV29-1 SVVRRDSYEQY
TRBJ2-1 14 TRBV14 ASRHSAGGNYNEQF
TRBJ2-7 14 TRBV27 ASSLRSGLRSYEQY
TRBJ2-5 9 TRBV7-9 ASSRLETQY
TRBJ2-5 12 TRBV29-1 SVVPGTAQETQY
TRBJ2-7 11 TRBV29-1 SVEAGTSYEQY
TRBJ2-5 12 TRBV2 ASSGVRRSETQY
TRBJ2-7 13 TRBV30 AWSVLRGFGYEQY
TRBJ2-3 13 TRBV7-9 ASSSDGTYTDTQY
TRBJ2-2 12 TRBV29-1 SAPKGPNTGELF
TRBJ2-7 11 TRBV29-1 SASRTGSYEQY
TRBJ1-4 13 TRBV10-3 AISELGQGSEKLF
TRBJ2-1 10 TRBV29-1 SVFVGGGGQF